What follows describes a single T cell receptor beta chain. Enrollment of patients from Seattle took place during active infection, with longitudinal follow-up. This sample stems from a study of blood T cell repertoires in COVID-19. Study-wide background: Acute and convalescent COVID-19 samples came from the United States, Italy and Spain. The analysed material was cDNA or gDNA that came from T cells, B-cell-depleted T cells, or PBMCs.

Libraries were prepared by immunoSEQ multiplex PCR; TCRdb keeps only in-frame clonotypes and omits some of them. The sample lists 200,000 or so clones; around four fifths were seen once. Trimming left V 1 base short and J 4 bases short, with 17 bases between. There are 16 residues in the CDR3. The V gene's germline CDR1 is LGHNT and CDR2 FRNRAP. The sample consisted of peripheral blood. The chain joins TRBV12-5 to TRBJ2-7; perhaps TRBD1 as D (5 bases). The clonotype originates from a woman older than 75 with COVID-19, enrolled during active disease. Here the CDR3 reads CASGLARQLLPYEQYV. The CDR3 DNA sequence: TGTGCTAGTGGTTTGGCTCGACAGCTACTCCCTTACGAGCAGTACGTC.